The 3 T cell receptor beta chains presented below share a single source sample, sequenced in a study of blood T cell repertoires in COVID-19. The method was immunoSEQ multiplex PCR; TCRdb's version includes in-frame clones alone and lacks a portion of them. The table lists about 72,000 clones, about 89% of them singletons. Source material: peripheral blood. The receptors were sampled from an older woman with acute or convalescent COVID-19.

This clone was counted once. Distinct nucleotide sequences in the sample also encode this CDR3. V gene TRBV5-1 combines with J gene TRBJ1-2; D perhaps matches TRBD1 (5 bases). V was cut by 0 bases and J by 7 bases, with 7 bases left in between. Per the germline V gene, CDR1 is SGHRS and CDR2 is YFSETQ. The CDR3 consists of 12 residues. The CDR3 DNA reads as TGCGCCAGCAGCTTGGAGGGGCTTGGCTACACCTTC. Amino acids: CASSLEGLGYTF. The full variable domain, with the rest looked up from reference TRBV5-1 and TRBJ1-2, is KAGVTQTPRYLIKTRGQQVTLSCSPISGHRSVSWYQQTPGQGLQFLFEYFSETQRNKGNFPGRFSGRQFSNSRSEMNVSTLELGDSALYLCASSLEGLGYTFGSGTRLTVV.

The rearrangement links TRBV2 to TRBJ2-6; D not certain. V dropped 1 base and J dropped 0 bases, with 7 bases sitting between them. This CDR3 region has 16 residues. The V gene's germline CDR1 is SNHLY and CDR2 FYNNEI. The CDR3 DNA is TGTGCCAGCAGTGAAGGTGGCCACTCTGGGGCCAACGTCCTGACTTTC. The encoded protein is CASSEGGHSGANVLTF.

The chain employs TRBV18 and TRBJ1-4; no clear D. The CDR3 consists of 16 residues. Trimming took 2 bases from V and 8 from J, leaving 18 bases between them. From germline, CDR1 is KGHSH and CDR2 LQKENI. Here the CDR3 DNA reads TGTGCCAGCTCACCAATGAACGGCCCTGTGGAGGAAAAACTGTTTTTT. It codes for CASSPMNGPVEEKLFF.